A single sample is the source of the 20 T cell receptor beta chains below, sequenced in a study of T cells in Graves' hyperthyroidism and ophthalmopathy. Authors of the study amplified TCR beta CDR3 regions from RNA transcripts. The TCR CDR3 was amplified in a first-round RT-PCR using the HTBI primer set. Using its own MiXCR run on the multiplex PCR reads, TCRdb lists one record per CDR3 protein. The sample contains hundreds of thousands of distinct CDR3 sequences, approximately 16% of which appear only once. The sample consisted of blood. These receptors came from a young woman with Graves' hyperthyroidism.

This clonotype has at least ten counts. V gene TRBV18 combines with J gene TRBJ2-1, with TRBD2 identical over 14 bases. The CDR3 sequence is 16 residues long. V was pared by 3 bases and J by 8 bases, with 6 bases of the junction left unmatched. Germline loops: CDR1 KGHSH, CDR2 LQKENI. The CDR3 DNA reads TGTGCCAGCTCACCTGTCCGGACTAGCGGGGGGCATGAGCAGTTCTTC. This sequence encodes CASSPVRTSGGHEQFF.

This clonotype appeared many times. The chain couples TRBV3-1 to TRBJ2-7; maybe TRBD1 (6 bases). Germline V CDR1 and CDR2: LGHDT, YNNKEL (reference sequence). This CDR3 region has 14 residues. V dropped 1 base and J dropped 5 bases, with 12 bases sitting between them. CDR3 residues: CASSQGTVYNEQYF. The CDR3 nucleotides read TGTGCCAGCAGCCAAGGGACAGTCTACAACGAGCAGTACTTC.

This clonotype was picked up many times. The chain carries TRBV27 and TRBJ2-3; 11 bases align to TRBD2. This CDR3 is built from 19 residues. V shed 2 bases, J shed 4 bases, and the junction held 14 bases outside the gene matches. Per the germline V gene, CDR1 is MNHEY and CDR2 is SMNVEV (reference sequence). As DNA, the CDR3 is TGTGCCAGCAGTTTAGGTGGGACACTAGCGGGAGATCGAGCAGATACGCAGTATTTT. It encodes CASSLGGTLAGDRADTQYF.

This clonotype was observed a handful of times. As DNA, the CDR3 is TGTGCCAGCAGCTTAGAGTATAATTCACCCCTCCACTTT. Residues: CASSLEYNSPLHF. This chain connects TRBV11-2 to TRBJ1-6; no definite D call. Germline assignment: CDR1 SGHAT and CDR2 FQNNGV. V was clipped by 0 bases and J by 4 bases, with 1 base between them. The CDR3 spans 13 residues. Drawing the rest from reference TRBV11-2 and TRBJ1-6, the complete variable domain is EAGVAQSPRYKIIEKRQSVAFWCNPISGHATLYWYQQILGQGPKLLIQFQNNGVVDDSQLPKDRFSAERLKGVDSTLKIQPAKLEDSAVYLCASSLEYNSPLHFGNGTRLTVT.

This sequence joins TRBV7-9 and TRBJ2-1; 9 bases align to TRBD1. Germline loops: CDR1 SEHNR, CDR2 FQNEAQ (reference sequence). The CDR3 runs 15 residues. The V and J ends lost 4 bases and 7 bases, in that order; junction bases with no gene match: 8. The CDR3 sequence: CASSWTGQGMNEQFF. Here the CDR3 DNA reads TGTGCCAGCAGCTGGACGGGACAGGGTATGAATGAGCAGTTCTTC.

The J gene is TRBJ1-5, the V gene TRBV12-3 or TRBV12-4; TRBD1 matches at 8 bases. This CDR3 spans 14 amino acids. Trimming removed 5 bases from V and 6 bases from J; junction bases left unmatched: 6. The CDR3 DNA reads TGTGCCAGCAGTCGGGACAGGTCAAGTCAGCCCCAGCATTTT. Its protein product is CASSRDRSSQPQHF.

The chain carries TRBV7-8 and TRBJ2-5, with a weak D call TRBD1 (6 bases). The CDR3 runs to 14 residues. The ends were cut back, 6 bases at V and 1 base at J, with 12 bases in the middle. In germline, CDR1 is SGHVS, CDR2 FQNEAQ. CDR3 nucleotide sequence: TGTGCCAGCAGACACAGGGATTTCCAAGAGACCCAGTACTTC. Protein: CASRHRDFQETQYF.

The V gene is TRBV10-3, the J gene TRBJ2-4; the D is unclear. The CDR3 spans 14 residues. Trimming cost V 4 bases and J 4 bases, with 11 bases left between them. Germline CDR1 ENHRY, CDR2 SYGVKD. The CDR3 sequence: CAISGHPDKNIQYF. The CDR3 DNA sequence: TGTGCCATCAGTGGACACCCCGATAAAAACATTCAGTACTTC.

J is TRBJ2-3 and V is TRBV20-1, with D perhaps matching TRBD2 (6 bases). The length of the CDR3 is 16 residues. CDR1 and CDR2 (germline): DFQATT, SNEGSKA (reference sequence). V lost 3 bases, J lost 4 bases, and 20 bases lay in between. The DNA of the CDR3 is TGCAGTGCTAGGCATTTTAACTGGAGGGCCCCAGATACGCAGTATTTT. This encodes CSARHFNWRAPDTQYF.

Only a few counts were recorded for this clonotype. The chain employs TRBV7-2 and TRBJ2-3, with D perhaps matching TRBD2 (6 bases). The CDR3 consists of 13 residues. Looked up from germline, CDR1 is SGHTA and CDR2 is FQGNSA. Trimming pared 5 bases from V and 3 bases from J, leaving 9 bases between. For the CDR3, the DNA is TGTGCCAGCAGCACGCTAGCGACAGATACGCAGTATTTT. Its translation is CASSTLATDTQYF.

The chain employs TRBV7-9 and TRBJ2-6, with TRBD1 matching 11 bases. After removal of 7 bases from V and 2 bases from J, the junction contained 16 bases not matched to a gene. The germline V gene encodes CDR1 SEHNR and CDR2 FQNEAQ (reference sequence). This CDR3 region has 20 residues. CDR3 nucleotides: TGTGCCAGCAACCTGAAGAAAAAAACGGGACAGGGGGCTGGGGCCAACGTCCTGACTTTC. Protein product: CASNLKKKTGQGAGANVLTF.

In its sample, this clonotype was seen a few times. The genes are TRBV5-1 and TRBJ2-6; possible D gene TRBD1, 5 bases. Germline V gene sequence: CDR1 SGHRS, CDR2 YFSETQ. Trimming removed 4 bases at V and 1 base at J, with 12 bases between. CDR3 length equals 16 residues. CDR3 loop: CASSPTYRSGANVLTF. CDR3 coding DNA: TGCGCCAGCAGCCCTACTTACAGGTCTGGGGCCAACGTCCTGACTTTC.

The genes are TRBV7-2 and TRBJ2-5; 11 positions agree with TRBD2. CDR1 is SGHTA and CDR2 is FQGNSA in the germline V gene. V lost 5 bases, J lost 3 bases, and 8 bases stayed unmatched. The length of the CDR3 is 16 residues. The CDR3 nucleotides read TGTGCCAGCAGCCTAGGGGGACTAGCGGTAAAAGAGACCCAGTACTTC. Amino acid sequence: CASSLGGLAVKETQYF.

This clonotype has a count of ten or more. The chain combines TRBV20-1 with TRBJ2-1, with D tentatively TRBD2 (6 bases). V lost 2 bases and J lost 2, with 10 bases in between. CDR1 and CDR2 from the germline V gene are DFQATT and SNEGSKA (reference sequence). This CDR3 region has 14 residues. The CDR3 DNA sequence: TGCAGTGCTAGACCCGCGGGGACCTACAATGAGCAGTTCTTC. This sequence encodes CSARPAGTYNEQFF.

A word on this clonotype: No conserved phenylalanine or tryptophan ends this CDR3, so it is likely a read error. The V gene is TRBV6-2 or TRBV6-3, the J gene TRBJ2-2, with TRBD2 matching 8 bases. In germline, CDR1 is MNHEY, CDR2 SVGEGT. The V and J ends lost 10 bases and 0 bases, in that order; junction bases with no gene match: 7. This CDR3 comprises 15 residues. CDR3 amino acids: CATQVLAANTGELFL. Here the CDR3 DNA reads TGTGCCACCCAGGTACTAGCGGCGAACACCGGGGAGCTGTTTCTT.

This chain uses TRBV30 with TRBJ2-5, with D uncertain. V was pared by 0 bases and J by 1 base, with 12 bases between. This CDR3 has 15 amino acids. Germline lookup yields CDR1 GTSNPN and CDR2 SVGIG (reference sequence). The CDR3 DNA reads as TGTGCCTGGAGTGTTGGCAGTCGTCTCCAAGAGACCCAGTACTTC. Translating it yields CAWSVGSRLQETQYF.

The chain is built from TRBV3-1 and TRBJ2-5; the match to TRBD2 covers 13 bases. The CDR3 is made up of 18 amino acids. Trimming took 5 bases from V and 0 from J; bases not matched to a gene: 9. The germline V gene encodes CDR1 LGHDT and CDR2 YNNKEL (reference sequence). Here the CDR3 reads CASSVAWGTSGNQETQYF. Here the CDR3 DNA reads TGTGCCAGCAGCGTAGCTTGGGGGACTAGCGGGAACCAAGAGACCCAGTACTTC.

In this sample, this clonotype turned up a few times. This chain links TRBV20-1 with TRBJ2-3, with D possibly being TRBD1 or TRBD2 (5 bases each). The V end lost 5 bases, the J end lost 0 bases, and 12 bases lay between the germline ends. The germline gives CDR1 DFQATT, CDR2 SNEGSKA (reference sequence). The CDR3 covers 14 residues. CDR3 sequence: CSAVGDASTDTQYF. The CDR3 nucleotides are TGCAGTGCTGTCGGGGACGCTAGCACAGATACGCAGTATTTT.

The chain is built from TRBV3-1 and TRBJ2-7, with TRBD2 matching 11 bases. V lost 0 bases and J lost 4; bases outside the gene matches: 2. The CDR3 has 15 residues. Germline V CDR1 and CDR2: LGHDT, YNNKEL (reference sequence). CDR3 in DNA: TGTGCCAGCAGCCAAGAAGCTAGCGGGGGGTACGAGCAGTACTTC. Amino acids: CASSQEASGGYEQYF.

This clonotype was picked up many times. The rearrangement joins TRBV18 to TRBJ1-1; 7 positions match TRBD1. Germline V gene lookup returns CDR1 KGHSH and CDR2 LQKENI. V shed 6 bases and J 5 bases; nucleotides not matched to a gene: 12. This CDR3 has 15 amino acids. The CDR3 region is CASSPKDREGTEAFF. CDR3 nucleotides: TGTGCCAGCTCGCCCAAAGACAGGGAAGGAACTGAAGCTTTCTTT.